The 10 T cell receptor beta chains given below trace back to one sample, sequenced in a study of cytomegalovirus exposure and HLA in healthy donors. Produced via immunoSEQ multiplex PCR; TCRdb's table is partial and in-frame only. The sample has about 120,000 clones, roughly 90% seen once. The sample consisted of PBMCs. The source of these receptors is a woman between 18 and 29 years old in good health and CMV-seropositive.

This chain connects TRBV5-6 to TRBJ2-7; 11 bases map to TRBD2. The V and J ends lost 1 base and 5 bases, in that order; junction bases with no gene match: 8. Germline CDR1 SGHDT, CDR2 YYEEEE. This CDR3 region has 16 residues. CDR3 in DNA: TGTGCCAGCAGCTTGTCACTAGCGGGAGTCGAGCACGAGCAGTACTTC. Amino acid sequence: CASSLSLAGVEHEQYF.

This rearrangement joins TRBV20-1 to TRBJ1-2; TRBD1 aligns across 10 bases. V lost 5 bases and J lost 8; bases outside the gene matches: 2. The CDR3 has 11 residues. Germline CDR1 DFQATT, CDR2 SNEGSKA (reference sequence). CDR3 DNA: TGCAGTGCTCGGACAGGGGGAGGCTACACCTTC. It is translated as CSARTGGGYTF.

This chain joins TRBV7-2 and TRBJ2-4, with D uncertain. This CDR3 is 16 amino acids long. Germline CDR1 SGHTA, CDR2 FQGNSA. V shed 5 bases and J shed 0 bases, with 14 bases lying between them. The CDR3 region has the DNA TGTGCCAGCAGCCCGTCAACAATCCTAGCCAAAAACATTCAGTACTTC. Its protein product is CASSPSTILAKNIQYF.

The chain links TRBV5-4 to TRBJ2-7; the match to TRBD2 covers 8 bases. The CDR3 extends over 15 amino acids. V shed 2 bases and J 0 bases; nucleotides not matched to a gene: 4. The germline V gene encodes CDR1 SGHNT and CDR2 YYREEE (reference sequence). CDR3: CASSLVGGVSYEQYF. CDR3 nucleotides: TGTGCCAGCAGCTTAGTCGGGGGGGTCTCCTACGAGCAGTACTTC.

This clone was seen a few times. This chain uses TRBV4-2 with TRBJ2-7; 8 nucleotides align to TRBD1. The CDR3 has 14 residues. The germline V gene has CDR1 LGHNA and CDR2 YNFKEQ. Germline trimming cut 4 bases from V and 1 base from J; bases unmatched to any gene: 3. CDR3 in DNA: TGTGCCAGCAGCCTAGGACAGGGTTCCTACGAGCAGTACTTC. This encodes CASSLGQGSYEQYF.

The chain carries TRBV11-2 and TRBJ1-6; D is perhaps TRBD1 (6 bases). CDR3 length: 14 amino acids. V was cut by 11 bases and J by 3 bases, with 14 bases left in between. Germline CDR1 is SGHAT and CDR2 is FQNNGV. CDR3 nucleotides: TGTGCCGTAGGGGACACCTTCTATAATTCACCCCTCCACTTT. It yields the protein CAVGDTFYNSPLHF.

The genes are TRBV25-1 and TRBJ2-7; D is unclear. The CDR3 spans 16 residues. Germline V gene lookup returns CDR1 MGHDK and CDR2 SYGVNS. The V end was cut by 4 bases, the J end by 4 bases, with 20 bases between. CDR3 amino acids: CASSAPPSSTHYEQYF. In DNA form, the CDR3 reads TGTGCCAGCAGTGCCCCCCCTAGTAGTACTCATTACGAGCAGTACTTC.

The CDR3 DNA sequence: TGTGCCAGCTCAACTTTTCAGACAGGCTCCTACGAGCAGTACTTC. Encoded protein: CASSTFQTGSYEQYF. The gene calls are TRBV18 and TRBJ2-7, with D possibly being TRBD1 (6 bases). V was shortened by 5 bases and J by 0 bases, with 14 bases between the two germline ends. The germline gives CDR1 KGHSH, CDR2 LQKENI. The CDR3 is made up of 15 amino acids.

The chain is built from TRBV6-5 and TRBJ1-3; the D is unclear. V lost 6 bases and J 7 bases, leaving 7 bases between the germline ends. CDR3 size: 11 residues. Per germline, CDR1 MNHEY and CDR2 SVGAGI. CDR3 loop: CASRRDNTIYF. CDR3 nucleotides: TGTGCCAGCAGACGGGATAACACCATATATTTT.

The chain recombines TRBV25-1 with TRBJ1-1, with D perhaps TRBD1 (5 bases). The CDR3 consists of 14 residues. Trimming shortened V by 3 bases and J by 2 bases, and 10 bases separated the two germline ends. Germline values: CDR1 MGHDK, CDR2 SYGVNS. The CDR3: CASSDYRSNTEAFF. CDR3 nucleotides: TGTGCCAGCAGTGACTACAGGTCCAACACTGAAGCTTTCTTT.